Only a few counts were recorded for the clone carrying this T cell receptor beta chain. Trimming took off 8 bases at V and 6 bases at J, with 11 bases between the two ends. The CDR3 spans 10 residues. CDR1 and CDR2 (germline): DFQATT, SNEGSKA (reference sequence). TCRdb ran MiXCR on the RACE reads and lists one entry per CDR3 protein. The sample shows about 160,000 distinct CDR3 sequences, around a quarter of them seen only once. The sample is drawn from a study of human T cells and chemical hapten exposure. Study-wide context: Patients received weekly diphenylcyclopropenone doses to the scalp throughout the roughly 24-week study. Slight volume differences across pooled libraries mainly accounted for varying per-sample TCR yields.

This sample's time point: patch test 3, about 24 weeks after DPC sensitization. Treatment given: therapeutic diphenylcyclopropenone sensitization with weekly scalp DPC. Material: whole blood, obtained in connection with sensitization to the hapten diphenylcyclopropenone (DPC). This chain links TRBV20-1 with TRBJ2-7; D not resolved. The receptor was isolated from a woman under 30 with alopecia areata. Some clones in this sample may be carry-over from other donors' samples. CDR3 sequence: CSPRSREQYF. The DNA of the CDR3 is TGCAGTCCCAGATCGCGCGAGCAGTACTTC.